Listed here are 26 T cell receptor beta chains from one sample, sequenced in a study of vaccination and CD4 T cells after COVID-19. Regarding treatment: roughly 10-day PBMC culture with coronavirus spike peptide pools or control peptides (ViraFEST assay). Sequencing of the DNA from cultured CD4+ T cells was carried out with the Oncomine TCR Beta short-read assay. TCRdb recomputed calls from the PCR reads with MiXCR, one row per CDR3 protein. The sample yields about 12,000 distinct CDR3 sequences, 30% seen once. These receptors have no known antigen. The specimen was cultured CD4+ T cells from blood. Every receptor here comes from a human donor with COVID-19.

This clonotype was picked up a small number of times. The J gene is TRBJ2-2, the V gene TRBV6-5; D gene uncertain. The V gene's germline CDR1 is MNHEY and CDR2 SVGAGI. Trimming took 1 base from V and 8 from J, leaving 8 bases between them. The CDR3 is 13 residues long. CDR3 DNA sequence: TGTGCCAGCAGTTACTTGGGTTTTGGGGAGCTGTTTTTT. Protein product: CASSYLGFGELFF.

This clonotype was seen a handful of times. This chain links TRBV12-3 or TRBV12-4 with TRBJ1-3, with D possibly being TRBD1 (6 bases). The CDR3 has 15 amino acids. Trimming removed 4 bases at V and 0 bases at J, with 10 bases between. In DNA form, the CDR3 reads TGTGCCAGCAGTTCCACAGGGAGCTCTGGAAACACCATATATTTT. Its protein is CASSSTGSSGNTIYF.

This clonotype was found a few times. This chain's CDR3 is CASSFLGGGNYGYTF. The CDR3 DNA reads as TGTGCCAGCAGCTTCCTTGGGGGAGGAAACTATGGCTACACCTTC. This chain connects TRBV7-3 to TRBJ1-2; possibly TRBD1 for D (5 bases). Trimming cost V 3 bases and J 2 bases, with 13 bases left between them. From germline, CDR1 is SGHTA and CDR2 FQGTGA. CDR3 size: 15 residues.

The gene calls are TRBV2 and TRBJ1-2; D perhaps matches TRBD1 (5 bases). The CDR3 loop spans 14 amino acids. From germline, CDR1 is SNHLY and CDR2 FYNNEI. Trimming cost V 5 bases and J 6 bases, with 16 bases left between them. The CDR3, as DNA: TGTGCCAGCAGTAACCAGGGTACCCTTGATGGCTACACCTTC. It encodes CASSNQGTLDGYTF.

The chain recombines TRBV6-1 with TRBJ2-2, with TRBD1 identical over 9 bases. The CDR3 has 15 amino acids. V shed 5 bases and J 4 bases; nucleotides not matched to a gene: 5. The germline V gene encodes CDR1 MNHNS and CDR2 SASEGT. The chain's CDR3 is CASSPGQGGTGELFF. DNA for the CDR3: TGTGCCAGCAGTCCGGGACAGGGTGGCACCGGGGAGCTGTTTTTT.

About this clonotype: Mismatch with germline at one junction end may stem from a read error. CDR3 DNA sequence: TGTACCACCACCATGGGCAGGGAGAATCAGCCCCAGCATTTT. Its protein product is CTTTMGRENQPQHF. The chain is built from TRBV15 and TRBJ1-5, with a tentative D call TRBD1 (5 bases). This CDR3 comprises 14 residues. Germline assignment: CDR1 LNHNV and CDR2 YYDKDF (reference sequence).

The rearrangement links TRBV2 to TRBJ1-2; D gene ambiguous. The CDR3 length is 14 residues. Looked up from germline, CDR1 is SNHLY and CDR2 is FYNNEI. V lost 8 bases and J lost 8, with 21 bases in between. Here the CDR3 reads CASSSDNKAPGYTF. CDR3 in DNA: TGTGCCAGCTCTTCTGACAATAAGGCCCCCGGCTACACCTTC.

The rearrangement uses TRBV6-1 and TRBJ2-7, with D hard to call. V lost 2 bases and J lost 4, with 9 bases in between. Germline lookup yields CDR1 MNHNS and CDR2 SASEGT. This CDR3 contains 13 residues. The CDR3 coding sequence is TGTGCCAGCAGTGAATATCTCCCATACGAGCAGTACTTC. As protein: CASSEYLPYEQYF.

The chain recombines TRBV6-2 or TRBV6-3 with TRBJ2-1, with D possibly matching TRBD2 (5 bases). Deletions cut 6 bases from V and 0 bases from J, with 9 bases between. CDR3 size: 14 residues. Germline values: CDR1 MNHEY, CDR2 SVGEGT. The CDR3 coding sequence is TGTGCCAGCAGAACCGGAGGCTCCTACAATGAGCAGTTCTTC. This translates into CASRTGGSYNEQFF.

This clonotype came up a few times. CDR3 coding DNA: TGCAGTGCTAGAACTTCAGGGGGCGGTCAGCCCCAGCATTTT. As protein: CSARTSGGGQPQHF. The genes are TRBV20-1 and TRBJ1-5; 8 nucleotides align to TRBD1. The ends lost 2 bases at V and 6 bases at J; junction bases unmatched: 6. Germline V gene lookup returns CDR1 DFQATT and CDR2 SNEGSKA (reference sequence). The CDR3 loop spans 14 amino acids.

J is TRBJ2-3 and V is TRBV7-3, with 8 bases identical to TRBD2. Germline lookup yields CDR1 SGHTA and CDR2 FQGTGA. V shed 0 bases, J shed 4 bases, and the junction held 9 bases outside the gene matches. The CDR3 contains 17 residues. The CDR3 spells CASSLTGTRGNSDTQYF. The DNA of the CDR3 is TGTGCCAGCAGCTTAACCGGGACTAGAGGGAACTCAGATACGCAGTATTTT.

Sample share makes this clonotype medium-sized. The V call is TRBV30, the J call TRBJ1-6; tentatively, D is TRBD1 (6 bases). Trimming took 5 bases from V and 6 from J, leaving 11 bases between them. The CDR3 runs to 13 residues. The germline gives CDR1 GTSNPN, CDR2 SVGIG (reference sequence). The CDR3 sequence: CAWVGTTNSPLHF. CDR3 coding DNA: TGTGCCTGGGTCGGGACAACTAATTCACCCCTCCACTTT.

Only a few counts were recorded for this clonotype. The CDR3 spells CASSDRRIDPQQFF. In DNA form, the CDR3 reads TGTGCCAGTTCCGACAGGAGAATTGACCCGCAGCAGTTCTTC. This chain joins TRBV19 and TRBJ2-1; TRBD1 might be the D (6 bases). Germline CDR1 is LNHDA and CDR2 is SQIVND (reference sequence). The CDR3 spans 14 residues. V lost 8 bases, J lost 11 bases, and 22 bases lay in between.

This clonotype was picked up a small number of times. The chain couples TRBV6-5 to TRBJ1-5, with 9 bases fitting TRBD1. The germline V gene has CDR1 MNHEY and CDR2 SVGAGI. J gave up 0 bases and V 4 bases, and 7 bases lay outside the gene matches. The CDR3 has 17 amino acids. The CDR3 protein is CASSSGQGTYSNQPQHF. The CDR3 DNA reads TGTGCCAGCAGTTCAGGACAGGGGACCTATAGCAATCAGCCCCAGCATTTT.

As to this clonotype: One end of the junction fails to match germline, which may point to a read error. The chain carries TRBV25-1 and TRBJ1-6, with 9 bases lining up with TRBD1. This CDR3 region has 15 residues. CDR1 is MGHDK, CDR2 SYGVNS, per germline. CDR3 nucleotide sequence: TGTGTCAGCAGCTATACCGGGACAGGGAATTCACCCCTCCACTTT. This sequence encodes CVSSYTGTGNSPLHF.

DNA of the CDR3: TGTGCCAGTAGTGGGACAGGGGGCTATGGACTGTTTTTT. Translating gives CASSGTGGYGLFF. The chain is built from TRBV19 and TRBJ1-4, with TRBD1 matching over 12 bases. CDR1 is LNHDA and CDR2 is SQIVND in the germline V gene (reference sequence). The CDR3 length is 13 residues. V trimming: 5 bases; J trimming: 13 bases; junction bases outside the gene matches: 5. The full variable domain, its missing parts supplied by reference TRBV19 and TRBJ1-4, is DGGITQSPKYLFRKEGQNVTLSCEQNLNHDAMYWYRQDPGQGLRLIYYSQIVNDFQKGDIAEGYSVSREKKESFPLTVTSAQKNPTAFYLCASSGTGGYGLFFGSGTQLSVL.

This clonotype was observed a few times. This chain connects TRBV6-1 to TRBJ1-6; D not resolved. V shed 7 bases and J shed 8 bases, with 15 bases lying between them. CDR1 and CDR2 (germline): MNHNS, SASEGT. The CDR3 extends over 14 amino acids. CDR3 loop: CASTPEGGYSPLHF. The CDR3 nucleotides are TGTGCCAGCACTCCAGAAGGTGGATATTCACCCCTCCACTTT.

The chain couples TRBV5-5 to TRBJ2-7, with 7 bases identical to TRBD2. The V gene end was trimmed by 6 bases and the J gene end by 4 bases; junction bases not matched to a gene: 10. CDR1 is SGHKS and CDR2 is YYEKEE in the germline V gene (reference sequence). The CDR3 is 14 amino acids. The CDR3, as DNA: TGTGCCAGCACCCGTTGGCAGGGAGGGTACGAGCAGTACTTC. Its protein product is CASTRWQGGYEQYF.

V and J are TRBV28 and TRBJ1-6, with a weak D call TRBD1 (6 bases). The germline V gene has CDR1 MDHEN and CDR2 SYDVKM. This CDR3 is built from 18 residues. Deletions cut 7 bases from V and 1 base from J, with 20 bases between. Here the CDR3 reads CASTPSRGARSYNSPLHF. CDR3 bases: TGTGCCAGCACCCCCAGCAGGGGAGCCCGATCCTATAATTCACCCCTCCACTTT.

The chain joins TRBV6-1 to TRBJ1-1; the match to TRBD1 covers 8 bases. The CDR3 loop spans 19 amino acids. Germline-derived CDR1 and CDR2 are MNHNS and SASEGT. Unmatched junction bases numbered 19, after V lost 4 bases and J lost 3 bases. CDR3: CASSGPPGTGSFQYTEAFF. CDR3 DNA: TGTGCCAGCAGTGGACCCCCCGGGACAGGCTCCTTTCAATACACTGAAGCTTTCTTT.

V is TRBV20-1 and J is TRBJ1-2, with D unclear. The CDR3 is made up of 15 amino acids. The germline CDR1 and CDR2 sequences are DFQATT and SNEGSKA (reference sequence). The V gene lost 0 bases and the J gene lost 8 bases, with 19 bases spanning the gap. Written as DNA, the CDR3 is TGCAGTGCTAGAGATGTGAAGGGCCCAGTCTACGGCTACACCTTC. Translating it yields CSARDVKGPVYGYTF.

This clonotype was counted between two and nine times. V usage is TRBV7-2 and J usage is TRBJ1-2, with a tentative D call TRBD1 (6 bases). Trimming cost V 5 bases and J 4 bases, with 11 bases left between them. CDR3 length equals 13 residues. CDR1 is SGHTA, CDR2 FQGNSA, per germline. The CDR3 DNA follows: TGTGCCAGCAGCAAACAGGGTACCTATGGCTACACCTTC. Residues: CASSKQGTYGYTF.

This chain links TRBV23-1 with TRBJ1-3; D not resolved. TRBV23-1 is an ORF, and what it does is uncertain. V gave up 0 bases and J gave up 9 bases, with 6 bases separating them. The CDR3 spans 12 residues. The CDR3 DNA sequence: TGCGCCAGCAGTCAATCGCGTAGCACCATATATTTT. It codes for CASSQSRSTIYF.

This clonotype occurred a few times. V is TRBV11-3 and J is TRBJ2-5, with 11 bases matching TRBD2. The CDR3 has 18 residues. Germline CDR1 reads SGHNT; CDR2 reads YENEEA. Germline trimming cut 5 bases from V and 3 bases from J; bases unmatched to any gene: 14. The CDR3 sequence: CASSTRGIAGGVEETQYF. CDR3 nucleotides: TGTGCCAGCAGCACCCGAGGGATAGCGGGGGGGGTTGAAGAGACCCAGTACTTC.

In this sample, this clonotype turned up a few times. This chain links TRBV20-1 with TRBJ2-5; perhaps TRBD1 as D (6 bases). Germline values: CDR1 DFQATT, CDR2 SNEGSKA (reference sequence). This CDR3 region has 14 residues. V lost 3 bases and J lost 1, with 12 bases in between. The CDR3, as DNA: TGCAGTGCTAGGAAGTGGGACACCCAAGAGACCCAGTACTTC. This translates into CSARKWDTQETQYF.

There are a few counts of this clonotype. V and J are TRBV2 and TRBJ1-1; D remains ambiguous. Trimming left V 1 base short and J 5 bases short, with 23 bases between. There are 18 residues in the CDR3. Germline CDR1 reads SNHLY; CDR2 reads FYNNEI. The CDR3 reads CASSEVLGLRGTRTEAFF. CDR3 DNA sequence: TGTGCCAGCAGTGAAGTCCTGGGTTTACGGGGTACTCGGACTGAAGCTTTCTTT.